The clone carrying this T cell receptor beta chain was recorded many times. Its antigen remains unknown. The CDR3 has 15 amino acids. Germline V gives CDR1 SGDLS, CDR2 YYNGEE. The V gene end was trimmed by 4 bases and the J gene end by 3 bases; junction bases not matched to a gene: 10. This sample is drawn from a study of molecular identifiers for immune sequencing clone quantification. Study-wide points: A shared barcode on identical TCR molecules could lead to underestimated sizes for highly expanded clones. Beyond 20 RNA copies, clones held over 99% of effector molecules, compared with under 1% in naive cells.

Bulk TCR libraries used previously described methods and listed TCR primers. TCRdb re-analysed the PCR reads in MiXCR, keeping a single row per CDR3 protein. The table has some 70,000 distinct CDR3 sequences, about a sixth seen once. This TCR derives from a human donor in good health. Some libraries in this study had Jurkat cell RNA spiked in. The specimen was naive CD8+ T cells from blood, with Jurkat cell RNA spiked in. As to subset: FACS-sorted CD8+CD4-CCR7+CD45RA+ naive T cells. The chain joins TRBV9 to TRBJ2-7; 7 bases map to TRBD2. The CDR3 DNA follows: TGTGCCAGCAGCCCCACGACTAGCTCCGGCTACGAGCAGTACTTC. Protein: CASSPTTSSGYEQYF.